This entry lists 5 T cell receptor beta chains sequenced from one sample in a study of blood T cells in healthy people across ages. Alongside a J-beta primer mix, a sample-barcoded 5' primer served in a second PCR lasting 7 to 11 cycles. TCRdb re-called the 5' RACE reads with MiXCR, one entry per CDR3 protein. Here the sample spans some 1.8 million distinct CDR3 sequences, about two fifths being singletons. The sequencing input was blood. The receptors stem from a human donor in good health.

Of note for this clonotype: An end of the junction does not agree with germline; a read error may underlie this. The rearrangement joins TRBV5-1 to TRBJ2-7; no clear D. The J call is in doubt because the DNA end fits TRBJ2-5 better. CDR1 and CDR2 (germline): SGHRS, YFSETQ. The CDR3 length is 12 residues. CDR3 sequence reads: CANSIYEETQYF. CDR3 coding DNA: TGCGCCAACAGCATATACGAAGAGACCCAGTACTTC.

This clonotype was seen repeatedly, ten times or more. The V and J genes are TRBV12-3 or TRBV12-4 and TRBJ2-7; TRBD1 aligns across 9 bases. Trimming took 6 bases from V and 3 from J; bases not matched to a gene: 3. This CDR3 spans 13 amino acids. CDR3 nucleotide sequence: TGTGCCAGCAGCTGGGGACAGGGCTACGAGCAGTACTTC. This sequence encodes CASSWGQGYEQYF.

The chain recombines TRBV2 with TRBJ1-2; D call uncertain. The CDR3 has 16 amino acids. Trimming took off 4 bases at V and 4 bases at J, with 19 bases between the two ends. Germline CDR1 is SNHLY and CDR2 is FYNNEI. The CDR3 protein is CASSVPSGSLGYGYTF. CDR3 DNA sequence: TGTGCCAGCAGTGTTCCCTCGGGTTCGCTCGGCTATGGCTACACCTTC.

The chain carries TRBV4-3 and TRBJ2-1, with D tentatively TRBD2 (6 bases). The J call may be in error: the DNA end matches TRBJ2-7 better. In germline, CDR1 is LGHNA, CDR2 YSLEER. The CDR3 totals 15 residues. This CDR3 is CASSQGGASYNEQYF. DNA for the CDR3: TGCGCCAGCAGCCAAGGCGGGGCGTCCTACAATGAGCAGTACTTC.

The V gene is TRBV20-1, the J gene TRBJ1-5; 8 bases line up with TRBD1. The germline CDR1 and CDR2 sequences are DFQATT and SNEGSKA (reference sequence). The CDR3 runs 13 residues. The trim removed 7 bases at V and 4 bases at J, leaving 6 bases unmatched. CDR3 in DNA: TGCAGTGTCGGTTACAGGGGGAATCAGCCCCAGCATTTT. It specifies CSVGYRGNQPQHF.